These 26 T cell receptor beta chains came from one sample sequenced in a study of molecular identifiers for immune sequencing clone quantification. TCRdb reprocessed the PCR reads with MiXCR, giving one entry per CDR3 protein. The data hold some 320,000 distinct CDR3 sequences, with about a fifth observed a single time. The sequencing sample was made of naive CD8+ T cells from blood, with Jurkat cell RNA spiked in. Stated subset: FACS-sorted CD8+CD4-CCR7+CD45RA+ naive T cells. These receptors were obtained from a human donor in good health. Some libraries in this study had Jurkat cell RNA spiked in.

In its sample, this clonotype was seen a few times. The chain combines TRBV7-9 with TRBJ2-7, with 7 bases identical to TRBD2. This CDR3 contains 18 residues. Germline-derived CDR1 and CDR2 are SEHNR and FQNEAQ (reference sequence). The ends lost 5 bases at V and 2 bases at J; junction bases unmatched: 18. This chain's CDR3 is CASSPSGNPASHAYEQYF. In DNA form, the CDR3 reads TGTGCCAGCAGCCCCAGCGGGAACCCCGCCTCACACGCCTACGAGCAGTACTTC. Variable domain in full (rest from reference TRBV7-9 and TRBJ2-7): DTGVSQNPRHKITKRGQNVTFRCDPISEHNRLYWYRQTLGQGPEFLTYFQNEAQLEKSRLLSDRFSAERPKGSFSTLEIQRTEQGDSAMYLCASSPSGNPASHAYEQYFGPGTRLTVT.

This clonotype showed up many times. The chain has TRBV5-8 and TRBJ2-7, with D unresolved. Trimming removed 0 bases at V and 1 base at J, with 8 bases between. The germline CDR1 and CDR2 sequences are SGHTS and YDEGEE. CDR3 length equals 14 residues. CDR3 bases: TGTGCCAGCAGCTTGGCCGGACGGTCCTACGAGCAGTACTTC. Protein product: CASSLAGRSYEQYF. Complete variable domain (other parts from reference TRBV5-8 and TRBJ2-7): EAGVTQSPTHLIKTRGQQATLRCSPISGHTSVYWYQQALGLGLQFLLWYDEGEERNRGNFPPRFSGRQFPNYSSELNVNALELEDSALYLCASSLAGRSYEQYFGPGTRLTVT.

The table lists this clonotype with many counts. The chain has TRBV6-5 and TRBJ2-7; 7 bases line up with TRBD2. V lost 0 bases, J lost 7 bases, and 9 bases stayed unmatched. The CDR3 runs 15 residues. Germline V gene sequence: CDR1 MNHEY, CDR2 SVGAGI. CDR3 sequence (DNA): TGTGCCAGCAGTTACTCTGTGGGAGGGCCGGGTGAGCAGTACTTC. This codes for CASSYSVGGPGEQYF.

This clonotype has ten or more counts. The CDR3 nucleotides read TGCGCCAGCAGCCAAGATCCGGGGCTGGGAGTTGGGTATGGCTACACCTTC. Amino acids: CASSQDPGLGVGYGYTF. The chain uses TRBV4-1 and TRBJ1-2, with a weak D call TRBD1 (5 bases). Germline CDR1 is MGHRA and CDR2 is YSYEKL. V shed 0 bases and J shed 5 bases, with 19 bases lying between them. This CDR3 contains 17 residues.

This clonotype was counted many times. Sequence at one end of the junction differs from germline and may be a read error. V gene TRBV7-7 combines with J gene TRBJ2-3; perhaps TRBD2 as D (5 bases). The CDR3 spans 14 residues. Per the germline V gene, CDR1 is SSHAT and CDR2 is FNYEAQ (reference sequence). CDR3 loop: CASSLDGSPDTQYF. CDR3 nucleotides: TGTGCTAGCAGCTTAGATGGGAGCCCAGATACGCAGTATTTT.

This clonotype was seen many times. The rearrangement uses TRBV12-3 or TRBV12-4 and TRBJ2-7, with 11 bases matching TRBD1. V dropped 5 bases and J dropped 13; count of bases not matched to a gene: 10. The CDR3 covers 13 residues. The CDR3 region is CASSQTPGQGAYF. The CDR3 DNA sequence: TGTGCCAGCAGTCAAACCCCAGGACAGGGGGCATACTTC.

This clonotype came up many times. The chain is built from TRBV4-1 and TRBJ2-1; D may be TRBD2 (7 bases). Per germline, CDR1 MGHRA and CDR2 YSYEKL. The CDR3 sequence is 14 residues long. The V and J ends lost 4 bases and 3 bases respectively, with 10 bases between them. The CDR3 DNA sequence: TGCGCCAGCAGCCGGGGGGGCAGCTACAATGAGCAGTTCTTC. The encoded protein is CASSRGGSYNEQFF.

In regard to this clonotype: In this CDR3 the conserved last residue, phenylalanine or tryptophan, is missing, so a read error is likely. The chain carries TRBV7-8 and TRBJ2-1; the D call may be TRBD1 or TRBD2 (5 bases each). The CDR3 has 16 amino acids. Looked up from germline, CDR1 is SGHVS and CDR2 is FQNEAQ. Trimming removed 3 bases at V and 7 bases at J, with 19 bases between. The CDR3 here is CASSLFRGEFYNEQFL. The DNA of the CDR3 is TGTGCCAGCAGCTTGTTTAGGGGAGAGTTCTATAATGAGCAGTTCCTC.

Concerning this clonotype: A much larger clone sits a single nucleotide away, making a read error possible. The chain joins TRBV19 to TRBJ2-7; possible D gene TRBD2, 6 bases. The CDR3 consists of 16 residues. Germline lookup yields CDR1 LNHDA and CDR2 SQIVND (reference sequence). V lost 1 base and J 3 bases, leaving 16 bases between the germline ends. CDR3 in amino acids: CASSIAGTGGNYEQYF. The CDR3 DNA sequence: TGTGCCAGTAGTATAGCCGGGACTGGCGGGAACTACGAGCAGTACTTC.

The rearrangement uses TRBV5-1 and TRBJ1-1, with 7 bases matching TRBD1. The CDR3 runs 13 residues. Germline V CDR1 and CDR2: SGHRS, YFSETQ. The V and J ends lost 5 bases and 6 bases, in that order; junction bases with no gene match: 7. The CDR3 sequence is CASRATGLSEAFF. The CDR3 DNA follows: TGCGCCAGCAGAGCGACAGGGCTATCTGAAGCTTTCTTT.

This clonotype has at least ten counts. Here the CDR3 DNA reads TGTGCCAGCAGCCGGGCAGGACTAGCGGGAGCGGTGTACGAGCAGTACTTC. Protein sequence: CASSRAGLAGAVYEQYF. J is TRBJ2-7 and V is TRBV5-4; TRBD2 agrees at 13 bases. CDR1 is SGHNT, CDR2 YYREEE, per germline (reference sequence). The CDR3 spans 17 residues. The junction had 11 bases not matched to a gene; V was cut back by 4 bases and J by 4 bases.

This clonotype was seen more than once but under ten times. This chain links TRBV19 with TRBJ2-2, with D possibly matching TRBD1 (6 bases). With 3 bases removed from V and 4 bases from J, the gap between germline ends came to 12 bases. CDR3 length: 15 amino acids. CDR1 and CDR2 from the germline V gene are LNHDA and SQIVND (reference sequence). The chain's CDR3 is CASSIASRGTGELFF. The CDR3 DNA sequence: TGTGCCAGTAGTATCGCTAGCAGGGGCACCGGGGAGCTGTTTTTT.

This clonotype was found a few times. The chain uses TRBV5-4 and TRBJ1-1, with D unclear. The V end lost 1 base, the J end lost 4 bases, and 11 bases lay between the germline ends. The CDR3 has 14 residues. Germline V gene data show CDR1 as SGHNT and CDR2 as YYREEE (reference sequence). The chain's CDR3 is CASSLFSIPTEAFF. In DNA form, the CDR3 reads TGTGCCAGCAGCTTGTTCTCAATCCCCACTGAAGCTTTCTTT.

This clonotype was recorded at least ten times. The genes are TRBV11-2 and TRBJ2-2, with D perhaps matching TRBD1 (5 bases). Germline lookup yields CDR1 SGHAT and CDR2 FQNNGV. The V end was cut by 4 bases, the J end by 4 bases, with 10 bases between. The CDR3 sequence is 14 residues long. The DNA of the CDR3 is TGTGCCAGCAGCTGGAGACAGATCACCGGGGAGCTGTTTTTT. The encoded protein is CASSWRQITGELFF.

In DNA, the CDR3 is TGTGCCAGCAGCCCTAGCGGCGGGCCCCCCAATCAGCCCCAGCATTTT. Translating gives CASSPSGGPPNQPQHF. The chain recombines TRBV3-1 with TRBJ1-5; D gene unclear. Trimming took 4 bases from V and 3 from J, leaving 16 bases between them. Germline CDR1 reads LGHDT; CDR2 reads YNNKEL (reference sequence). CDR3 size: 16 residues.

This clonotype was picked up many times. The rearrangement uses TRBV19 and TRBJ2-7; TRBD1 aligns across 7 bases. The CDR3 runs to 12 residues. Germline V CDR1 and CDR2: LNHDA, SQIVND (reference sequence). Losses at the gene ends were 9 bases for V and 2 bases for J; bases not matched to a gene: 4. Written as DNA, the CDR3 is TGTGCCAGCAGCGACAGGGCCTACGAGCAGTACTTC. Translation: CASSDRAYEQYF.

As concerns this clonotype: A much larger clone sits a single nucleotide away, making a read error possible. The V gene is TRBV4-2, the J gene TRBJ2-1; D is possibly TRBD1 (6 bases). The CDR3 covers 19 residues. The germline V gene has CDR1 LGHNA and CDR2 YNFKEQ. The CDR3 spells CASSQDLLITGPSYDEQFF. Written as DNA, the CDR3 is TGTGCCAGCAGCCAAGATTTGCTTATAACAGGGCCCTCCTACGATGAGCAGTTCTTC.

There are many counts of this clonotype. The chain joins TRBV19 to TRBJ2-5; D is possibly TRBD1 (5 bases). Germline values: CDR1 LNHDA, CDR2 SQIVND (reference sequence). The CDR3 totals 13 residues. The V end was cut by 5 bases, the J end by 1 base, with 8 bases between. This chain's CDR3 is CASSPDIQETQYF. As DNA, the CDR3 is TGTGCCAGTAGTCCGGACATCCAAGAGACCCAGTACTTC.

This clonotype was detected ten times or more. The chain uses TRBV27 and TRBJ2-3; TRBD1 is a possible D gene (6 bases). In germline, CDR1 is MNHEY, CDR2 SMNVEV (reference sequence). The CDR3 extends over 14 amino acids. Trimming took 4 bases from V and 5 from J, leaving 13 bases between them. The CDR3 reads CASSYQGRLDTQYF. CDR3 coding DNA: TGTGCCAGCAGTTACCAGGGGCGCCTAGATACGCAGTATTTT.

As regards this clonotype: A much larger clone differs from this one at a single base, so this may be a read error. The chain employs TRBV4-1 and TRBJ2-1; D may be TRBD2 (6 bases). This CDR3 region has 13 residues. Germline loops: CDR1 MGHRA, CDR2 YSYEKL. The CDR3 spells CASRGAGDNEQLF. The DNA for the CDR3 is TGCGCCAGCCGCGGGGCAGGAGACAATGAGCAGCTCTTC.

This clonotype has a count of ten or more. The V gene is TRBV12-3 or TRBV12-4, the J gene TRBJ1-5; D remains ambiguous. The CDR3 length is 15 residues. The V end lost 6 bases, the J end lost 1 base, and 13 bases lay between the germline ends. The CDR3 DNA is TGTGCCAGCAGCCTAGGAATTTGGAGCAATCAGCCCCAGCATTTT. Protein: CASSLGIWSNQPQHF.

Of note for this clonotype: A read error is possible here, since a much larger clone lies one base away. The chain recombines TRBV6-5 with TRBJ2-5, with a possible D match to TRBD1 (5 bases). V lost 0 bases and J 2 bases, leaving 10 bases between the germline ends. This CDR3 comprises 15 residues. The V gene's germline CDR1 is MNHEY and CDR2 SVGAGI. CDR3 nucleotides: TGTGCCAGCAGTTACTCCTGGGGCGTACAAGAGACCCAGTACTTC. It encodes CASSYSWGVQETQYF.

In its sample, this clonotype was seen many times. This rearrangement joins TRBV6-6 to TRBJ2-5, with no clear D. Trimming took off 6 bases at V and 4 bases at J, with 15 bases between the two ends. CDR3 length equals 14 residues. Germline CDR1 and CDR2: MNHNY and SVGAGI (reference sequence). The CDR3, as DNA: TGTGCCAGCAGACGTATCCCCCAAGCAGAGACCCAGTACTTC. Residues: CASRRIPQAETQYF.

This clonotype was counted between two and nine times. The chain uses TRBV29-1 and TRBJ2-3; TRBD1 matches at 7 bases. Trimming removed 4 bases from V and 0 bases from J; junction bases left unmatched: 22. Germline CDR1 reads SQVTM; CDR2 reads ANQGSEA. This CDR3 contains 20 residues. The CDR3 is CSVGVSIGQDSFPSTDTQYF. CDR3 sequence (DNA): TGCAGCGTTGGAGTTAGTATAGGACAGGATTCTTTTCCTAGCACAGATACGCAGTATTTT.

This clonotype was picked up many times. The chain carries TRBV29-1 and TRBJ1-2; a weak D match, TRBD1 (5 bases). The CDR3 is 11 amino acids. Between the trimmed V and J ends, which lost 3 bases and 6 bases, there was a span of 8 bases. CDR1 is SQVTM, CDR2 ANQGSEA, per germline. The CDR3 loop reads CSVERGNGYTF. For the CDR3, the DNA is TGCAGCGTTGAGAGGGGTAATGGCTACACCTTC.

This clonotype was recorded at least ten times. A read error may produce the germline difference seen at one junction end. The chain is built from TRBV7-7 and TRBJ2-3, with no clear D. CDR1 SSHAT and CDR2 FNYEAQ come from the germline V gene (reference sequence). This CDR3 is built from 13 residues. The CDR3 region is CASSAAPADTQYF. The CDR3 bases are TGTGCTAGCAGCGCGGCGCCTGCAGATACGCAGTATTTT.